Following are 4 T cell receptor beta chains from one sample sequenced in a study of blood T cell repertoires in COVID-19. Libraries were prepared by immunoSEQ multiplex PCR; TCRdb keeps only in-frame clonotypes and omits some of them. This sample has approximately 70,000 clones, with approximately 89% found just once. Input material: peripheral blood. These receptors originate from a woman aged 55-70 years with active COVID-19.

The J gene is TRBJ2-5, the V gene TRBV5-1, with TRBD1 matching over 7 bases. V was clipped by 4 bases and J by 5 bases; unmatched bases: 8. Germline CDR1 SGHRS, CDR2 YFSETQ. This CDR3 contains 14 residues. The CDR3 loop is CASSRKARGETQYF. The CDR3 bases are TGCGCCAGCAGCCGAAAAGCCAGGGGGGAGACCCAGTACTTC.

Here the CDR3 DNA reads TGTGCCAACAGACAACCCGGGACCTACGAGCAGTACTTC. Encoded protein: CANRQPGTYEQYF. The rearrangement joins TRBV10-3 to TRBJ2-7; D perhaps matches TRBD2 (5 bases). The germline V gene has CDR1 ENHRY and CDR2 SYGVKD. This CDR3 comprises 13 residues. V lost 10 bases to trimming and J lost 2 bases, with 15 bases between them.

The V call is TRBV18, the J call TRBJ2-5; 12 bases match TRBD1. The germline CDR1 and CDR2 sequences are KGHSH and LQKENI. Trimming at V came to 6 bases and at J to 4 bases, leaving 6 bases not matched to a gene. The CDR3 is 15 amino acids. The CDR3 reads CASSEGQGARETQYF. In DNA form, the CDR3 reads TGTGCCAGCTCCGAGGGACAGGGGGCAAGAGAGACCCAGTACTTC.

This clone showed up just a few times. As DNA, the CDR3 is TGTGCCAGCAGCCTTGGACAGGGGGCGATGGATGAGCAGTTCTTC. Encoded protein: CASSLGQGAMDEQFF. J is TRBJ2-1 and V is TRBV7-9; TRBD1 matches at 11 bases. Trimming took 5 bases from V and 8 from J; bases not matched to a gene: 8. This CDR3 is built from 15 residues. Germline CDR1 SEHNR, CDR2 FQNEAQ (reference sequence).